These 12 T cell receptor beta chains were all obtained from the same sample, sequenced in a study of OX40 agonist ivuxolimab in advanced cancers. The protocol was immunoSEQ multiplex PCR, while the TCRdb copy is restricted to in-frame clones and leaves out a portion. The table records 30,000 to 40,000 clones, roughly 82% of them present only once. The specimen was CD4+ or CD8+ T cells sorted from blood, collected in a trial of the OX40 agonist ivuxolimab. The receptors come from an adult with an advanced solid tumor such as melanoma, head and neck, liver or kidney cancer.

The V and J genes are TRBV15 and TRBJ2-6, with D perhaps matching TRBD2 (5 bases). V was trimmed by 3 bases and J by 0 bases, leaving 6 bases between them. The CDR3 loop spans 15 amino acids. The germline V gene encodes CDR1 LNHNV and CDR2 YYDKDF (reference sequence). This CDR3 is CATSRGSSGANVLTF. CDR3 DNA: TGTGCCACCAGCAGGGGGAGCTCTGGGGCCAACGTCCTGACTTTC.

This rearrangement joins TRBV15 to TRBJ1-6; D not certain. Trimming removed 0 bases at V and 13 bases at J, with 16 bases between. Germline lookup yields CDR1 LNHNV and CDR2 YYDKDF (reference sequence). This CDR3 is built from 15 residues. CDR3 sequence reads: CATSRDAKVGAPLHF. CDR3 bases: TGTGCCACCAGCAGAGATGCGAAGGTCGGAGCGCCCCTCCACTTT.

The chain couples TRBV7-9 to TRBJ1-1, with 7 bases lining up with TRBD1. The length of the CDR3 is 17 residues. Germline V gene lookup returns CDR1 SEHNR and CDR2 FQNEAQ (reference sequence). The trim removed 4 bases at V and 4 bases at J, leaving 15 bases unmatched. The CDR3 nucleotides are TGTGCCAGCAGCTCCGGGACAGTCGTAATCGGTGGCACTGAAGCTTTCTTT. Its protein is CASSSGTVVIGGTEAFF.

V is TRBV6-5 and J is TRBJ2-1, with D possibly TRBD1 on 5 matching bases. Trimming pared 8 bases from V and 0 bases from J, leaving 11 bases between. This CDR3 is 14 amino acids long. Looked up from germline, CDR1 is MNHEY and CDR2 is SVGAGI. CDR3 DNA: TGTGCCAGCGGCCTCCAGGGCTCCTACAATGAGCAGTTCTTC. As protein: CASGLQGSYNEQFF.

The V call is TRBV30, the J call TRBJ2-7, with D possibly TRBD2 on 7 matching bases. Trimming took off 4 bases at V and 4 bases at J, with 17 bases between the two ends. CDR1 GTSNPN and CDR2 SVGIG come from the germline V gene (reference sequence). The length of the CDR3 is 14 residues. CDR3: CAWTEWGGHYEQYF. The CDR3 nucleotides read TGTGCCTGGACCGAGTGGGGGGGCCATTACGAGCAGTACTTC.

This rearrangement joins TRBV11-2 to TRBJ2-3; 10 nucleotides align to TRBD2. V gave up 4 bases and J gave up 7 bases; unmatched junction bases: 17. The CDR3 sequence is 18 residues long. The V gene's germline CDR1 is SGHAT and CDR2 FQNNGV. CDR3 region: CASSSLASGGLIRNTQYF. CDR3 in DNA: TGTGCCAGCAGCTCACTCGCTAGCGGGGGTTTGATTCGAAATACGCAGTATTTT.

This chain uses TRBV5-4 with TRBJ2-7, with 8 positions matching TRBD2. CDR3 length: 12 amino acids. CDR1 is SGHNT and CDR2 is YYREEE in the germline V gene (reference sequence). After removal of 5 bases from V and 5 bases from J, the junction contained 3 bases not matched to a gene. The CDR3, as DNA: TGTGCCAGCAGGAGGCGGGAGGACGAGCAGTACTTC. Protein: CASRRREDEQYF.

The rearrangement uses TRBV5-1 and TRBJ2-7; 8 bases align to TRBD1. The CDR3 sequence is 15 residues long. Germline V CDR1 and CDR2: SGHRS, YFSETQ. With 0 bases clipped from V and 0 bases from J, the junction kept 2 bases outside the gene matches. The CDR3 DNA is TGCGCCAGCAGCTTGGGTGGACAGGGCTCCTACGAGCAGTACTTC. Protein sequence: CASSLGGQGSYEQYF.

This chain links TRBV6-1 with TRBJ2-1; maybe TRBD2 (5 bases). The CDR3 runs to 16 residues. Germline lookup yields CDR1 MNHNS and CDR2 SASEGT. V lost 3 bases and J 4 bases, leaving 16 bases between the germline ends. The CDR3 sequence: CASSDPSSNGYNEQFF. CDR3 nucleotides: TGTGCCAGCAGTGATCCCTCTAGCAATGGGTACAATGAGCAGTTCTTC.

In regard to this clone: The sample has other DNA sequences that encode this CDR3 too. The chain employs TRBV7-9 and TRBJ2-7, with D possibly matching TRBD2 (5 bases). Trimming removed 5 bases at V and 5 bases at J, with 10 bases between. The CDR3 sequence is 12 residues long. From germline, CDR1 is SEHNR and CDR2 FQNEAQ (reference sequence). The CDR3 bases are TGTGCCAGCAGCCTTGAGGGAAACGAGCAGTACTTC. Translated: CASSLEGNEQYF.

The rearrangement uses TRBV9 and TRBJ2-1; no clear D gene. Trimming pared 0 bases from V and 4 bases from J, leaving 8 bases between. From germline, CDR1 is SGDLS and CDR2 YYNGEE. CDR3 length: 14 residues. DNA of the CDR3: TGTGCCAGCAGCGTAGGGGCCAGATACAATGAGCAGTTCTTC. It translates to CASSVGARYNEQFF.

The gene calls are TRBV27 and TRBJ1-1, with D unclear. V was clipped by 2 bases and J by 8 bases, with 15 bases between them. This CDR3 has 14 amino acids. Germline V lookup: CDR1 MNHEY, CDR2 SMNVEV (reference sequence). The CDR3 nucleotides read TGTGCCAGCAGTTTAAATCCGGCGGTAAAAGAAGCTTTCTTT. This sequence encodes CASSLNPAVKEAFF.